The rows below give T cell receptor beta chains drawn from one sample of a study of technical replicates of blood from several donors. The protocol was immunoSEQ multiplex PCR, while the TCRdb copy is restricted to in-frame clones and leaves out a portion. This sample has approximately 100,000 clones, with approximately 96% found just once. Sequenced: T cells isolated from PBMCs. These receptors were collected from a human donor in good health. The CDR3 runs from the conserved cysteine through the conserved F or W. D genes are given only for firm matches. Where a row states a size, it is once, few, many or the class of an expanded clone; other rows omit it.

D	size	V	J	DNA	CDR3
.	.	TRBV6-1	TRBJ2-5	TGTGCCAGCAGTGAAAGGAATCGGGTCCAAGAGACCCAGTACTTC	CASSERNRVQETQYF
.	once	TRBV6-1	TRBJ2-7	TGTGCCAGCGGGGGGACGGTCTACGAGCAGTACTTC	CASGGTVYEQYF
TRBD1	.	TRBV6-5	TRBJ1-2	TGTGCCAGCAGTGAAGAGACAGGGTGGGGCTACACCTTC	CASSEETGWGYTF
.	.	TRBV14	TRBJ1-4	TGTGCCAGCAGCCTCCTACAGGTCAAGCGCGAAAAACTGTTTTTT	CASSLLQVKREKLFF
TRBD1	.	TRBV18	TRBJ1-1	TGTGCCAGCTCACTCCGACAGGGGTCATCTCACACTGAAGCTTTCTTT	CASSLRQGSSHTEAFF
.	.	TRBV19	TRBJ2-5	TGTGCCAGTAGTCTCAGGGGAGGGAAAGACACCCAGTACTTC	CASSLRGGKDTQYF
.	.	TRBV4-1	TRBJ1-5	TGCGCCAGCAGCCCTAAAATGGACATTAGCAATCAGCCCCAGCATTTT	CASSPKMDISNQPQHF
.	.	TRBV5-5	TRBJ2-7	TGTGCCAGCAGCTTGTTGGGAGGACTTTTATACGAGCAGTACTTC	CASSLLGGLLYEQYF
TRBD2	.	TRBV27	TRBJ2-1	TGTGCCAGCAGTCCCGAGCGGGGGGGCCGAGGTTCCTACAATGAGCAGTTCTTC	CASSPERGGRGSYNEQFF
TRBD2	.	TRBV4-1	TRBJ2-1	TGCGCCAGCAGCCAAACTAGCGGCAATGAGCAGTTCTTC	CASSQTSGNEQFF
.	.	TRBV19	TRBJ1-1	TGTGCCAGTAGAAGGGGGTACGGGCAGACTGAAGCTTTCTTT	CASRRGYGQTEAFF
TRBD1	.	TRBV7-2	TRBJ1-2	TGTGCCAGCAGCTTAGGACAGGGTAAAACCTTAGCTAACTATGGCTACACCTTC	CASSLGQGKTLANYGYTF
TRBD2	.	TRBV27	TRBJ2-3	TGTGCCAGCCGACGAGCGGGAGAGAATCCGCAGTATTTT	CASRRAGENPQYF
.	.	TRBV2	TRBJ2-4	TGTGCCAGCAGTGAGCCTAGCGAGACTTATTTCTTC	CASSEPSETYFF